This entry lists 3 T cell receptor beta chains sequenced from one sample in a study of regulatory T cells in long-lasting Graves disease. Building the TCR beta libraries relied on iRepertoire HTBI primers, and CDR3 regions underwent Arm-PCR. TCRdb independently ran MiXCR on the multiplex PCR reads; one entry per CDR3 protein. The repertoire holds 440,000 or so distinct CDR3 sequences, with less than 20% as singletons. As to time point: newly diagnosed GD, antithyroid drugs for less than 3 months. The authors made the TCR library using RNA they extracted from PBMCs. These data also formed part of another study, on T cells in Graves' hyperthyroidism and ophthalmopathy.

Sequenced material: peripheral blood mononuclear cells (PBMCs), taken at new diagnosis, from a patient treated with antithyroid drugs. Source of these receptors: a woman younger than 45 with Graves disease.

This clonotype has ten or more counts. The gene calls are TRBV12-3 or TRBV12-4 and TRBJ2-1; D not certain. CDR3 length equals 14 residues. Trimming left V 5 bases short and J 5 bases short, with 13 bases between. The CDR3, as DNA: TGTGCCAGCAGTCCCCAAGGAGTAAACAATGAGCAGTTCTTC. It is translated as CASSPQGVNNEQFF.

This clonotype was recorded many times. The J gene is TRBJ1-6, the V gene TRBV11-2; D gene uncertain. CDR1 and CDR2 (germline): SGHAT, FQNNGV. CDR3 length: 14 residues. Trimming shortened V by 5 bases and J by 9 bases, and 14 bases separated the two germline ends. CDR3 DNA: TGTGCCAGCAGCCCAGATCGAGGGCTTTCACCCCTCCACTTT. This gives the protein CASSPDRGLSPLHF.

The chain couples TRBV7-2 to TRBJ2-1; D not resolved. The V gene's germline CDR1 is SGHTA and CDR2 FQGNSA. The CDR3 loop spans 12 amino acids. Trimming removed 6 bases at V and 6 bases at J, with 9 bases between. This chain's CDR3 is CASRLDVNEQFF. The CDR3 region has the DNA TGTGCCAGCAGATTGGACGTCAATGAGCAGTTCTTC. The variable domain in full, with the rest retrieved from reference TRBV7-2 and TRBJ2-1, is GAGVSQSPSNKVTEKGKDVELRCDPISGHTALYWYRQSLGQGLEFLIYFQGNSAPDKSGLPSDRFSAERTGGSVSTLTIQRTQQEDSAVYLCASRLDVNEQFFGPGTRLTVL.